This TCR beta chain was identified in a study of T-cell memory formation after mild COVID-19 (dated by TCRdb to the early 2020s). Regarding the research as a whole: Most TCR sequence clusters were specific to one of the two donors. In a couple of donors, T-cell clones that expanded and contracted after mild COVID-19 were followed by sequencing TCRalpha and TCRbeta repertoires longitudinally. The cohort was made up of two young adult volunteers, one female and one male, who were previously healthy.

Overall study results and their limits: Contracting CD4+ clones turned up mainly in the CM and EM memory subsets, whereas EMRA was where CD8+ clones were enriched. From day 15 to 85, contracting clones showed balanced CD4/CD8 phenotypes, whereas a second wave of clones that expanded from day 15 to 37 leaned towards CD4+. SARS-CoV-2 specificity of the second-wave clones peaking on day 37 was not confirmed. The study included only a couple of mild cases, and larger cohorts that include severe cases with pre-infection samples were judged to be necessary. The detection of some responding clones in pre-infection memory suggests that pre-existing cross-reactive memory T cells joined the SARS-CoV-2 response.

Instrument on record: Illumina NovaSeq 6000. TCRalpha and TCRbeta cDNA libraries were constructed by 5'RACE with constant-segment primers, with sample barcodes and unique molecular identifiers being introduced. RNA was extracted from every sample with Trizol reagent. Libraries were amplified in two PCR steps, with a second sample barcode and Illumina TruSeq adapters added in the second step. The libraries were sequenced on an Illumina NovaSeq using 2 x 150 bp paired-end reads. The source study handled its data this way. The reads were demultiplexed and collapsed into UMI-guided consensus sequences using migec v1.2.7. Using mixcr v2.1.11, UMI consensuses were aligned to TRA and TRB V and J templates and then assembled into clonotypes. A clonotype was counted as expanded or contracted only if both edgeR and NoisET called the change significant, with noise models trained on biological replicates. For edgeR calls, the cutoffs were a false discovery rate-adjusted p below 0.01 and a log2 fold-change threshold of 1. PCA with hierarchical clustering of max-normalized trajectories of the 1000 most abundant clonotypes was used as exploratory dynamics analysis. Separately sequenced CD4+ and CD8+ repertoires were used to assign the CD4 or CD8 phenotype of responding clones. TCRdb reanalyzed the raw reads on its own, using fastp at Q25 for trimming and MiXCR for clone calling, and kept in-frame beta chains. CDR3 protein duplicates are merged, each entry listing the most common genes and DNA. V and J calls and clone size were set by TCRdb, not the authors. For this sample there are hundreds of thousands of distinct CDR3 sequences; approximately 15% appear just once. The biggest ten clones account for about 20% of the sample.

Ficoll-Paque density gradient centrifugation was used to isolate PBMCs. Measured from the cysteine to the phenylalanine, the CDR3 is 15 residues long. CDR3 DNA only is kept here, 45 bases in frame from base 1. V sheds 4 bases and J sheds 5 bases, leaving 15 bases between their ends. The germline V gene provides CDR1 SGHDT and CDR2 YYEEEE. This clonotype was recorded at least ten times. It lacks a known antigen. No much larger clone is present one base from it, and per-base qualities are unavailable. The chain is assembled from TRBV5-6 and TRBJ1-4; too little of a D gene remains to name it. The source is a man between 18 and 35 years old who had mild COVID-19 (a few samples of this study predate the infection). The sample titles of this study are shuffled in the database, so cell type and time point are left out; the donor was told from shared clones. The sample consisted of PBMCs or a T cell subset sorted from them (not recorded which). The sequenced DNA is TGTGCCAGCAGCATCCTACAGCCACAGAATGAAAAACTGTTTTTT. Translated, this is CASSILQPQNEKLFF.